The 5 T cell receptor beta chains below were found in one sample sequenced in a study of T-cell memory formation after mild COVID-19. TCRdb recomputed calls from the 5' RACE reads with MiXCR, one row per CDR3 protein. The sample contains hundreds of thousands of distinct CDR3 sequences, 17% of which appear only once. The material sequenced was PBMCs or a T cell subset sorted from them (not recorded which). Receptors were obtained from an adult woman who had mild COVID-19 (a few samples of this study predate the infection). Cell type and time point are not known.

Comments on this clonotype: A read error may produce the germline difference seen at one junction end. The chain joins TRBV30 to TRBJ1-2, with 8 bases fitting TRBD1. The CDR3 loop spans 14 amino acids. CDR1 GTSNPN and CDR2 SVGIG come from the germline V gene (reference sequence). CDR3 in DNA: TGTGCCTGGAGTGTTACAACGGGACAGGCTGATGGAGATTTC. Encoded protein: CAWSVTTGQADGDF.

The chain combines TRBV5-4 with TRBJ1-4; D may be TRBD1 (6 bases). This CDR3 is built from 15 residues. Germline V gene sequence: CDR1 SGHNT, CDR2 YYREEE (reference sequence). V was shortened by 0 bases and J by 7 bases, with 13 bases between the two germline ends. Here the CDR3 DNA reads TGTGCCAGCAGCTTGGGTGGACAGCCTCCTGAAAAACTGTTTTTT. This translates into CASSLGGQPPEKLFF.

This clonotype was detected a few times. The genes are TRBV16 and TRBJ2-1, with 11 bases lining up with TRBD2. Germline V gene lookup returns CDR1 KGHSY and CDR2 FQNENV. This CDR3 region has 16 residues. V shed 1 base, J shed 7 bases, and the junction held 6 bases outside the gene matches. The CDR3, as DNA: TGTGCCAGCAGCCAATTGGCTAGCGGGAGGAGTAATGAGCAGTTCTTC. Amino acids: CASSQLASGRSNEQFF.

The J gene is TRBJ1-5, the V gene TRBV18, with TRBD1 as a possible D gene (6 bases). CDR3 length equals 15 residues. The V gene lost 4 bases and the J gene lost 3 bases, with 13 bases spanning the gap. Germline-derived CDR1 and CDR2 are KGHSH and LQKENI. CDR3 region: CASSQTGATNQPQHF. The CDR3 DNA reads as TGTGCCAGCTCACAGACAGGTGCTACCAATCAGCCCCAGCATTTT.

This clonotype was counted between two and nine times. The gene calls are TRBV5-4 and TRBJ2-7; tentatively, D is TRBD2 (6 bases). Germline V gives CDR1 SGHNT, CDR2 YYREEE (reference sequence). The CDR3 consists of 16 residues. V lost 4 bases and J lost 7, with 24 bases in between. As DNA, the CDR3 is TGTGCCAGCAGCCTCCTGGTGGGGCGGGGAGGTGTTGAGCAGTACTTC. Translation gives CASSLLVGRGGVEQYF.